These 26 T cell receptor beta chains share one sample of origin, sequenced in a study of shared clonotypes between healthy human individuals. Sequencing was performed with immunoSEQ multiplex PCR; in TCRdb, only in-frame clones are kept and a portion is missing. The data show over a million clones, roughly 96% seen once. Specimen: naive CD4+ T cells sorted from blood. Subset specified: CD45RA+ positively selected. The receptors were sampled from a man under 40 in good health.

The V and J genes are TRBV25-1 and TRBJ2-1; D might be TRBD2 (9 bases). Germline V gene lookup returns CDR1 MGHDK and CDR2 SYGVNS. V dropped 2 bases and J dropped 8 bases, with 22 bases sitting between them. This CDR3 contains 17 residues. CDR3 sequence: CASSELIGLAGQDEQFF. For the CDR3, the DNA is TGTGCCAGCAGTGAACTCATTGGGCTAGCGGGACAGGATGAGCAGTTCTTC.

The chain has TRBV28 and TRBJ1-5, with D maybe TRBD1 (6 bases). The CDR3 consists of 17 residues. The V gene lost 4 bases and the J gene lost 2 bases, with 18 bases spanning the gap. Germline V gives CDR1 MDHEN, CDR2 SYDVKM. The CDR3 DNA sequence: TGTGCCAGCAGTTCACAGGGAGGGACCGGAGGCAATCAGCCCCAGCATTTT. It yields the protein CASSSQGGTGGNQPQHF.

V and J are TRBV28 and TRBJ2-7, with D perhaps being TRBD1 or TRBD2 (7 bases each). The CDR3 loop spans 15 amino acids. Trimming cost V 7 bases and J 1 base, with 17 bases left between them. Germline assignment: CDR1 MDHEN and CDR2 SYDVKM. The CDR3, as DNA: TGTGCCAGCAAAAGGGAGGGGGCGCGATCCTACGAGCAGTACTTC. Translated, it gives CASKREGARSYEQYF.

The J gene is TRBJ2-7, the V gene TRBV2; D is ambiguous. Between the trimmed V and J ends, which lost 1 base and 2 bases, there was a span of 3 bases. The CDR3 covers 12 residues. Germline CDR1 reads SNHLY; CDR2 reads FYNNEI. CDR3 protein: CASSEETYEQYF. The CDR3 nucleotides read TGTGCCAGCAGTGAAGAAACCTACGAGCAGTACTTC.

The V call is TRBV11-2, the J call TRBJ1-5; D perhaps matches TRBD1 (6 bases). The V end lost 5 bases, the J end lost 4 bases, and 15 bases lay between the germline ends. This CDR3 region has 15 residues. CDR1 is SGHAT and CDR2 is FQNNGV in the germline V gene. The chain's CDR3 is CASSPTTGANQPQHF. CDR3 nucleotide sequence: TGTGCCAGCAGCCCCACCACGGGGGCAAATCAGCCCCAGCATTTT.

Written as DNA, the CDR3 is TGTGCCAGCAGCTTCGAGCGGGAGGCGGGGTACGAGCAGTACTTC. Residues: CASSFEREAGYEQYF. The chain has TRBV11-2 and TRBJ2-7, with TRBD2 matching over 9 bases. The germline gives CDR1 SGHAT, CDR2 FQNNGV. The V segment lost 3 bases and the J segment 4 bases; nucleotides outside the gene matches: 7. This CDR3 is built from 15 residues.

This chain connects TRBV9 to TRBJ2-7; either TRBD1 or TRBD2 may fit D (5 bases each). Per germline, CDR1 SGDLS and CDR2 YYNGEE. CDR3 length: 18 amino acids. V was clipped by 0 bases and J by 3 bases, with 22 bases between them. For the CDR3, the DNA is TGTGCCAGCAGCGTAGGCGCCTCTTCGGGACCCCCTTTCTACGAGCAGTACTTC. Its protein is CASSVGASSGPPFYEQYF.

This chain uses TRBV5-6 with TRBJ2-7; TRBD2 is a possible D gene (5 bases). The CDR3 runs 16 residues. Germline V gene sequence: CDR1 SGHDT, CDR2 YYEEEE. Trimming removed 0 bases at V and 7 bases at J, with 20 bases between. CDR3 sequence reads: CASSLDSGSLSREQYF. The CDR3 DNA sequence: TGTGCCAGCAGCTTGGATTCGGGATCATTATCGAGGGAGCAGTACTTC.

CDR3 coding DNA: TGTGCCAGCAGCGGACTAGCGGCCATTTTTCATGAGCAGTTCTTC. It specifies CASSGLAAIFHEQFF. The J gene is TRBJ2-1, the V gene TRBV7-8; TRBD2 aligns across 10 bases. V was clipped by 5 bases and J by 8 bases; unmatched bases: 9. This CDR3 has 15 residues. The germline V gene has CDR1 SGHVS and CDR2 FQNEAQ.

This clone appeared a single time. The chain has TRBV28 and TRBJ2-7; 8 nucleotides line up with TRBD1. The CDR3 has 17 residues. J gave up 0 bases and V 5 bases, and 12 bases lay outside the gene matches. The germline CDR1 and CDR2 sequences are MDHEN and SYDVKM. DNA of the CDR3: TGTGCCAGCAGTAGCTACCCCGGGACAGGAAGCTCCTACGAGCAGTACTTC. Protein sequence: CASSSYPGTGSSYEQYF.

A single count supports this clone. The gene calls are TRBV14 and TRBJ2-7, with TRBD2 as a possible D gene (5 bases). This CDR3 has 13 amino acids. Germline V gene data show CDR1 as SGHDN and CDR2 as FVKESK. V was trimmed by 5 bases and J by 3 bases, leaving 11 bases between them. In DNA form, the CDR3 reads TGTGCCAGCAGCAGCGGACGGCACTACGAGCAGTACTTC. Protein product: CASSSGRHYEQYF.

The rearrangement links TRBV11-2 to TRBJ1-2; possibly TRBD1 for D (6 bases). V was shortened by 6 bases and J by 2 bases, with 16 bases between the two germline ends. Germline values: CDR1 SGHAT, CDR2 FQNNGV. This CDR3 contains 15 residues. The CDR3 loop reads CASRPVQGLNYGYTF. DNA for the CDR3: TGTGCCAGCAGACCTGTACAGGGACTCAACTATGGCTACACCTTC.

The chain joins TRBV30 to TRBJ2-1; possibly TRBD2 for D (6 bases). V gave up 5 bases and J gave up 6 bases, with 17 bases separating them. Looked up from germline, CDR1 is GTSNPN and CDR2 is SVGIG (reference sequence). There are 14 residues in the CDR3. CDR3 sequence reads: CAWGKGTSPNEQFF. The DNA of the CDR3 is TGTGCCTGGGGGAAGGGGACTTCCCCCAATGAGCAGTTCTTC.

This clone was detected once. V is TRBV7-2 and J is TRBJ2-2; weak D call: TRBD1 (6 bases). Trimming cost V 3 bases and J 0 bases, with 8 bases left between them. The CDR3 is 15 amino acids. Germline V gives CDR1 SGHTA, CDR2 FQGNSA. For the CDR3, the DNA is TGTGCCAGCAGCTTGAACAGGGCGAACACCGGGGAGCTGTTTTTT. Its protein product is CASSLNRANTGELFF.

The chain employs TRBV4-1 and TRBJ2-1; 7 bases agree with TRBD2. The germline CDR1 and CDR2 sequences are MGHRA and YSYEKL. V gave up 4 bases and J gave up 8 bases; unmatched junction bases: 11. This CDR3 contains 15 residues. In DNA, the CDR3 is TGCGCCAGCAGCCGTTTAGCGGGCGGTCTTCATGAGCAGTTCTTC. Its translation is CASSRLAGGLHEQFF.

V is TRBV25-1 and J is TRBJ1-5, with a possible D match to TRBD1 (6 bases). Trimming removed 2 bases at V and 11 bases at J, with 13 bases between. The CDR3 totals 13 residues. Germline assignment: CDR1 MGHDK and CDR2 SYGVNS. This chain's CDR3 is CASSERTDGAQHF. The DNA of the CDR3 is TGTGCCAGCAGTGAAAGGACAGACGGTGCCCAGCATTTT.

The chain carries TRBV19 and TRBJ1-1, with 9 bases lining up with TRBD1. The length of the CDR3 is 14 residues. Unmatched junction bases numbered 6, after V lost 5 bases and J lost 5 bases. Germline lookup yields CDR1 LNHDA and CDR2 SQIVND (reference sequence). The CDR3 here is CASSASDRGTEAFF. CDR3 DNA sequence: TGTGCCAGTAGTGCCTCGGACAGGGGAACTGAAGCTTTCTTT.

The V and J genes are TRBV10-1 and TRBJ2-3; D gene uncertain. This CDR3 comprises 13 residues. Germline V gene data show CDR1 as WNHNN and CDR2 as SYGVQD (reference sequence). The V end was cut by 8 bases, the J end by 3 bases, with 12 bases between. CDR3 in DNA: TGCGCCAGCTCGGGTTTCGGAACAGATACGCAGTATTTT. Translation gives CASSGFGTDTQYF.

The chain is built from TRBV5-1 and TRBJ2-3; tentative D call: TRBD1 (6 bases). Per the germline V gene, CDR1 is SGHRS and CDR2 is YFSETQ. Trimming took 4 bases from V and 3 from J, leaving 18 bases between them. CDR3 length: 16 residues. The CDR3 DNA follows: TGCGCCAGCAGCGCCGACAGGCGGGTGACGACAGATACGCAGTATTTT. Amino acid sequence: CASSADRRVTTDTQYF.

The genes are TRBV11-2 and TRBJ2-1; 12 nucleotides line up with TRBD2. CDR3 length equals 14 residues. The V gene's germline CDR1 is SGHAT and CDR2 FQNNGV. The J segment lost 9 bases and the V segment lost 6 bases, leaving 6 bases of the junction unmatched. CDR3 residues: CASRSLAGGVEQFF. The CDR3 nucleotides are TGTGCCAGCAGATCGCTAGCGGGAGGGGTTGAGCAGTTCTTC. The full variable domain, its missing parts supplied by reference TRBV11-2 and TRBJ2-1, is EAGVAQSPRYKIIEKRQSVAFWCNPISGHATLYWYQQILGQGPKLLIQFQNNGVVDDSQLPKDRFSAERLKGVDSTLKIQPAKLEDSAVYLCASRSLAGGVEQFFGPGTRLTVL.

This clone showed up just once. The chain carries TRBV21-1 and TRBJ2-5. TRBV21-1 is termed a pseudogene. This CDR3 has 10 amino acids. The CDR3 DNA sequence: TGTGCCAGCAGGGGGGAGACCCAGTACTTC. This codes for CASRGETQYF.

CDR3 nucleotide sequence: TGTGCCAGCAGCGCCCGGGACAGGGGGCGCTTGGTTGGCTACACCTTC. This translates into CASSARDRGRLVGYTF. The chain recombines TRBV9 with TRBJ1-2; 12 bases agree with TRBD1. Germline assignment: CDR1 SGDLS and CDR2 YYNGEE. The CDR3 runs to 16 residues. J was trimmed by 7 bases and V by 3 bases; bases with no gene match: 10.

This chain links TRBV5-4 with TRBJ1-3; D gene uncertain. This CDR3 is 13 amino acids long. Trimming left V 2 bases short and J 0 bases short, with 3 bases between. Germline V gene lookup returns CDR1 SGHNT and CDR2 YYREEE (reference sequence). CDR3 amino acids: CASSFGSGNTIYF. The CDR3 DNA is TGTGCCAGCAGCTTCGGCTCTGGAAACACCATATATTTT.

Worth noting for this clone: Other nucleotide sequences in the sample specify the same CDR3. J is TRBJ1-4 and V is TRBV27; D unresolved. The germline V and J ends were trimmed by 4 bases and 0 bases, with 6 bases remaining between them. CDR1 is MNHEY and CDR2 is SMNVEV in the germline V gene (reference sequence). This CDR3 is 14 amino acids long. This CDR3 reads CASSSVTTNEKLFF. The CDR3 region has the DNA TGTGCCAGCAGTTCGGTAACAACTAATGAAAAACTGTTTTTT.

The gene calls are TRBV20-1 and TRBJ2-5, with no clear D. The germline V gene has CDR1 DFQATT and CDR2 SNEGSKA (reference sequence). Trimming left V 1 base short and J 5 bases short, with 5 bases between. The CDR3 has 11 amino acids. The CDR3 nucleotides read TGCAGTGCTAGAGTCATGGAGACCCAGTACTTC. It yields the protein CSARVMETQYF.

The table lists this clone with a count of one. This chain links TRBV19 with TRBJ2-5; either TRBD1 or TRBD2 may supply D (5 bases each). The V end was cut by 11 bases, the J end by 4 bases, with 20 bases between. CDR1 is LNHDA and CDR2 is SQIVND in the germline V gene (reference sequence). The CDR3 is made up of 14 amino acids. The CDR3 loop reads CASEDQGRGETQYF. CDR3 sequence (DNA): TGTGCCTCGGAAGACCAGGGACGGGGAGAGACCCAGTACTTC.